These 7 T cell receptor beta chains were sequenced from one sample in a study of CD8 T cells in Susac syndrome. Random-hexamer reverse transcription was applied to roughly 0.5 to 1 ug RNA. TCRdb processed the immunoSEQ multiplex PCR reads anew with MiXCR; each CDR3 protein has one entry. The table lists nearly 110,000 distinct CDR3 sequences, approximately 93% of them singletons. The sample consisted of CD8+ T cells from PBMCs. These receptors were obtained from a human donor with Susac syndrome.

The chain carries TRBV19 and TRBJ2-1; D is possibly TRBD2 (5 bases). This CDR3 is 12 amino acids long. Trimming shortened V by 7 bases and J by 5 bases, and 9 bases separated the two germline ends. Germline CDR1 and CDR2: LNHDA and SQIVND (reference sequence). This chain's CDR3 is CASNEGNNEQFF. CDR3 nucleotide sequence: TGTGCCAGTAATGAGGGAAACAATGAGCAGTTCTTC.

The chain joins TRBV3-1 to TRBJ2-5; a possible D gene is TRBD2 (5 bases). CDR1 is LGHDT, CDR2 YNNKEL, per germline (reference sequence). The CDR3 consists of 15 residues. The V end lost 4 bases, the J end lost 5 bases, and 17 bases lay between the germline ends. The CDR3 DNA reads TGTGCCAGCAGCCCTGTAGAGGGCCACCCCGAGACCCAGTACTTC. Protein: CASSPVEGHPETQYF.

The chain recombines TRBV29-1 with TRBJ2-1, with 14 positions matching TRBD2. Trimming cost V 4 bases and J 7 bases; bases outside gene matches: 3. Germline CDR1 is SQVTM and CDR2 is ANQGSEA. This CDR3 spans 14 amino acids. The CDR3 loop is CSVGRLAGGNEQFF. CDR3 bases: TGCAGCGTTGGACGACTAGCGGGGGGGAATGAGCAGTTCTTC.

The V and J genes are TRBV15 and TRBJ2-5, with 10 bases fitting TRBD2. Germline-derived CDR1 and CDR2 are LNHNV and YYDKDF (reference sequence). The CDR3 totals 15 residues. The V and J ends lost 7 bases and 5 bases, in that order; junction bases with no gene match: 10. The CDR3 here is CATKASGGAGETQYF. The CDR3 DNA follows: TGTGCCACCAAAGCCAGCGGGGGGGCCGGGGAGACCCAGTACTTC. The entire variable domain, with the rest obtained from reference TRBV15 and TRBJ2-5, is as follows: DAMVIQNPRYQVTQFGKPVTLSCSQTLNHNVMYWYQQKSSQAPKLLFHYYDKDFNNEADTPDNFQSRRPNTSFCFLDIRSPGLGDTAMYLCATKASGGAGETQYFGPGTRLLVL.

The V and J genes are TRBV27 and TRBJ1-6, with unresolved D. Trimming removed 3 bases at V and 10 bases at J, with 7 bases between. Germline CDR1 MNHEY, CDR2 SMNVEV (reference sequence). The CDR3 sequence is 12 residues long. The CDR3 region is CASSFPWSPLHF. DNA for the CDR3: TGTGCCAGCAGTTTCCCCTGGTCACCCCTCCACTTT.

The chain recombines TRBV4-1 with TRBJ1-2; 8 positions agree with TRBD1. The CDR3 is 14 residues long. Germline lookup yields CDR1 MGHRA and CDR2 YSYEKL. Losses at the gene ends were 3 bases for V and 8 bases for J; bases not matched to a gene: 8. This CDR3 is CASSQRTGRDGYTF. DNA for the CDR3: TGCGCCAGCAGCCAGAGGACAGGGCGGGACGGCTACACCTTC.

The chain links TRBV18 to TRBJ2-4; D may match TRBD1 or TRBD2 (6 bases each). There are 15 residues in the CDR3. Trimming removed 1 base from V and 8 bases from J, with 15 bases in between. CDR1 and CDR2 (germline): KGHSH, LQKENI. For the CDR3, the DNA is TGTGCCAGCTCACCACTTCGGGGGCGAGTTGACATTCAGTACTTC. Its translation: CASSPLRGRVDIQYF.